This T cell receptor (beta chain) came from a study of T-cell reconstitution after alpha-beta-depleted transplantation in children. Germline values: CDR1 MGHRA, CDR2 YSYEKL. V was shortened by 1 base and J by 2 bases, with 8 bases between the two germline ends. The CDR3 extends over 14 amino acids. Unique molecular identifiers were incorporated during preparation of the TCRbeta library. TCRdb fed the PCR reads into MiXCR, producing one record per CDR3 protein. This table holds about 980,000 distinct CDR3 sequences, about 29% found once. The V gene is TRBV4-1, the J gene TRBJ1-2; maybe TRBD1 (5 bases). Sample: PBMCs, mostly from graft donor cells, taken 360 days after TCRalphabeta/CD19-depleted stem cell transplant. The source is a boy under three years old who had a stem cell transplant for SCID, so the T cells may come from the graft donor. CDR3 DNA: TGCGCCAGCAGCCAAGTTGGGGCCAACTATGGCTACACCTTC. Protein: CASSQVGANYGYTF.